Each of the 23 T cell receptor beta chains below was sequenced from the same sample in a study of neurological immune-mediated disorders. In TCRdb, the 5' RACE reads were re-called with MiXCR into one record per CDR3 protein. Among 65,000 to 80,000 distinct CDR3 sequences, 4.8% were seen once, and the ten largest hold over 2%. The sequenced material came from PBMCs. These receptor sequences come from a woman aged 70-85 years with multiple sclerosis.

This clonotype was seen ten or more times. The chain couples TRBV7-6 to TRBJ1-1; perhaps TRBD1 as D (5 bases). CDR3 length: 13 residues. Germline V CDR1 and CDR2: SGHVS, FNYEAQ. Trimming took 4 bases from V and 2 from J, leaving 8 bases between them. CDR3 loop: CASSSDSNTEAFF. The CDR3 DNA reads TGTGCCAGCAGCTCAGACAGCAACACTGAAGCTTTCTTT. The complete variable domain, with remaining parts taken from reference TRBV7-6 and TRBJ1-1, reads GAGVSQSPRYKVTKRGQDVALRCDPISGHVSLYWYRQALGQGPEFLTYFNYEAQQDKSGLPNDRFSAERPEGSISTLTIQRTEQRDSAMYRCASSSDSNTEAFFGQGTRLTVV.

This clonotype was detected many times. The chain carries TRBV12-3 or TRBV12-4 and TRBJ1-2; possibly TRBD1 for D (5 bases). The V end was cut by 3 bases, the J end by 10 bases, with 15 bases between. This CDR3 has 13 amino acids. The CDR3: CASSLFGAQDYTF. As DNA, the CDR3 is TGTGCCAGCAGTTTGTTTGGGGCGCAGGACTACACCTTC.

The rearrangement joins TRBV20-1 to TRBJ2-2, with D perhaps TRBD2 (5 bases). The CDR3 covers 16 residues. The V and J ends lost 0 bases and 4 bases respectively, with 15 bases between them. The germline V gene encodes CDR1 DFQATT and CDR2 SNEGSKA (reference sequence). As DNA, the CDR3 is TGCAGTGCTAGAGATCGTGTGGGAGTCGGCACCGGGGAGCTGTTTTTT. It translates to CSARDRVGVGTGELFF.

This clonotype appeared a few times. The chain couples TRBV7-2 to TRBJ1-2, with D perhaps TRBD1 (5 bases). CDR1 SGHTA and CDR2 FQGNSA come from the germline V gene. V was trimmed by 4 bases and J by 4 bases, leaving 16 bases between them. This CDR3 contains 15 residues. CDR3 in DNA: TGTGCCAGCAGCTACGGAGCCGGGACCAGCTATGGCTACACCTTC. It yields the protein CASSYGAGTSYGYTF.

This clonotype was seen at least ten times. The gene calls are TRBV9 and TRBJ2-1; D gene ambiguous. The CDR3 runs to 13 residues. With 2 bases removed from V and 2 bases from J, the gap between germline ends came to 5 bases. Germline V gives CDR1 SGDLS, CDR2 YYNGEE. The CDR3 region has the DNA TGTGCCAGCAGCGTTAACGCCTACAATGAGCAGTTCTTC. It encodes CASSVNAYNEQFF.

This clonotype showed up many times. The genes are TRBV20-1 and TRBJ1-1, with D uncertain. CDR3 length equals 13 residues. Per the germline V gene, CDR1 is DFQATT and CDR2 is SNEGSKA (reference sequence). The V and J ends lost 6 bases and 1 base respectively, with 12 bases between them. CDR3 in amino acids: CSAPGIANTEAFF. In DNA form, the CDR3 reads TGCAGTGCCCCGGGGATCGCGAACACTGAAGCTTTCTTT.

This clonotype was seen ten or more times. J is TRBJ1-4 and V is TRBV5-1, with TRBD1 as a possible D gene (5 bases). The CDR3 consists of 16 residues. V was cut by 5 bases and J by 8 bases, with 22 bases left in between. CDR1 SGHRS and CDR2 YFSETQ come from the germline V gene. Here the CDR3 DNA reads TGCGCCAGCAGTTACACCTCCGGGACCGGTGGGGAAAAACTGTTTTTT. Translating it yields CASSYTSGTGGEKLFF.

This clonotype was seen only a few times. The chain carries TRBV6-2 or TRBV6-3 and TRBJ1-4; no definite D call. The germline V and J ends were trimmed by 1 base and 5 bases, with 8 bases remaining between them. The CDR3 is made up of 14 amino acids. CDR1 is MNHEY, CDR2 SVGEGT, per germline. Written as DNA, the CDR3 is TGTGCCAGCAGTTACTTCAACCGGAATGAAAAACTGTTTTTT. Protein product: CASSYFNRNEKLFF.

This clonotype has a handful of counts. V is TRBV7-3 and J is TRBJ2-3; TRBD2 agrees at 13 bases. This CDR3 is 16 amino acids long. V was clipped by 1 base and J by 3 bases; unmatched bases: 1. The V gene's germline CDR1 is SGHTA and CDR2 FQGTGA. CDR3 bases: TGTGCCAGCAGCTTAATGGGACTAGCGGGAACAGATACGCAGTATTTT. Translating it yields CASSLMGLAGTDTQYF.

The chain links TRBV7-7 to TRBJ2-2, with D maybe TRBD1 (7 bases). This CDR3 has 14 residues. The germline CDR1 and CDR2 sequences are SSHAT and FNYEAQ (reference sequence). CDR3 loop: CASGRQGNTGELFF. The CDR3 nucleotides read TGTGCTAGCGGTCGACAGGGGAACACCGGGGAGCTGTTTTTT.

As regards this clonotype: The junction shows a germline mismatch at one end, possibly a read error. The chain links TRBV29-1 to TRBJ1-5; D gene ambiguous. There are 13 residues in the CDR3. In germline, CDR1 is SQVTM, CDR2 ANQGSEA. The CDR3: CSVAGWANKTQNF. The CDR3 DNA follows: TGCAGCGTTGCCGGGTGGGCAAATAAGACCCAGAATTTT.

This clonotype was picked up many times. The chain recombines TRBV14 with TRBJ2-7; D unclear. Germline CDR1 is SGHDN and CDR2 is FVKESK. Trimming took off 1 base at V and 0 bases at J, with 4 bases between the two ends. This CDR3 spans 13 amino acids. CDR3 sequence: CASSQVNSYEQYF. The CDR3 nucleotides are TGTGCCAGCAGCCAAGTGAACTCCTACGAGCAGTACTTC.

This clonotype was observed many times. The rearrangement uses TRBV9 and TRBJ2-5, with D possibly matching TRBD2 (5 bases). Per germline, CDR1 SGDLS and CDR2 YYNGEE. V lost 0 bases to trimming and J lost 1 base, with 7 bases between them. The CDR3 contains 14 residues. The CDR3: CASSVALAQETQYF. CDR3 DNA sequence: TGTGCCAGCAGCGTAGCTCTAGCCCAAGAGACCCAGTACTTC.

In its sample, this clonotype was seen a few times. This may stem from a read error, because a much larger clone lies one nucleotide away. The J gene is TRBJ2-1, the V gene TRBV5-1; D is unresolved. CDR1 is SGHRS, CDR2 YFSETQ, per germline. The CDR3 runs 14 residues. V lost 6 bases and J lost 5, with 15 bases in between. CDR3 DNA sequence: TGCGCCAGCAATACCCAAAAGTCGGACAATGAGCAGTTCTTC. Protein sequence: CASNTQKSDNEQFF.

In its sample, this clonotype was seen many times. This sequence joins TRBV3-1 and TRBJ2-1; D remains ambiguous. The V end lost 4 bases, the J end lost 6 bases, and 1 base lay between the germline ends. Germline CDR1 and CDR2: LGHDT and YNNKEL (reference sequence). The CDR3 runs to 10 residues. Here the CDR3 reads CASSLNEQFF. The CDR3 DNA follows: TGTGCCAGCAGCCTCAATGAGCAGTTCTTC.

This clonotype has at least ten counts. This chain joins TRBV2 and TRBJ1-5; D may be TRBD1 (6 bases). The germline V gene encodes CDR1 SNHLY and CDR2 FYNNEI. V lost 7 bases to trimming and J lost 7 bases, with 11 bases between them. The CDR3 has 12 residues. CDR3 in DNA: TGTGCCAGCAAACAGGGCGAGCAGCCCCAGCATTTT. Translated, it gives CASKQGEQPQHF.

This clonotype was counted ten times or more. The chain combines TRBV7-8 with TRBJ2-1, with TRBD2 identical over 7 bases. The CDR3 is 14 amino acids. The V segment lost 7 bases and the J segment 1 base; nucleotides outside the gene matches: 4. Germline V gives CDR1 SGHVS, CDR2 FQNEAQ. The CDR3 loop is CASNDGRSYNEQFF. Written as DNA, the CDR3 is TGTGCCAGCAACGACGGGAGGTCCTACAATGAGCAGTTCTTC.

This clonotype has ten or more counts. The rearrangement uses TRBV7-2 and TRBJ1-2, with D maybe TRBD1 (5 bases). Trimming left V 4 bases short and J 4 bases short, with 16 bases between. This CDR3 has 15 amino acids. Germline V lookup: CDR1 SGHTA, CDR2 FQGNSA. CDR3 DNA sequence: TGTGCCAGCAGCTCCTCGACCGGGGCCGGCTATGGCTACACCTTC. Protein: CASSSSTGAGYGYTF. The full variable domain, in which reference TRBV7-2 and TRBJ1-2 provide the parts outside the CDR3, is GAGVSQSPSNKVTEKGKDVELRCDPISGHTALYWYRQSLGQGLEFLIYFQGNSAPDKSGLPSDRFSAERTGGSVSTLTIQRTQQEDSAVYLCASSSSTGAGYGYTFGSGTRLTVV.

This clonotype was seen many times. The rearrangement uses TRBV5-1 and TRBJ2-1, with no clear D. Trimming took 1 base from V and 8 from J, leaving 4 bases between them. Germline V gene lookup returns CDR1 SGHRS and CDR2 YFSETQ. CDR3 size: 11 residues. The CDR3 here is CASSLLYEQFF. DNA of the CDR3: TGCGCCAGCAGCTTGTTATATGAGCAGTTCTTC.

This clonotype has at least ten counts. The rearrangement joins TRBV12-3 or TRBV12-4 to TRBJ1-5; TRBD1 might be the D (6 bases). There are 17 residues in the CDR3. Trimming removed 1 base at V and 0 bases at J, with 13 bases between. This CDR3 is CASSLEQGGTSNQPQHF. For the CDR3, the DNA is TGTGCCAGCAGTTTAGAACAGGGAGGGACTAGCAATCAGCCCCAGCATTTT.

This clonotype appeared many times. CDR3 amino acids: CASSYTGGSGANVLTF. In DNA, the CDR3 is TGTGCCAGCAGTTACACAGGGGGCTCTGGGGCCAACGTCCTGACTTTC. The chain employs TRBV6-2 or TRBV6-3 and TRBJ2-6; TRBD1 agrees at 8 bases. The CDR3 runs 16 residues. CDR1 and CDR2 from the germline V gene are MNHEY and SVGEGT. Trimming cost V 2 bases and J 0 bases; bases outside gene matches: 0.

In this sample, this clonotype turned up many times. The rearrangement links TRBV29-1 to TRBJ2-5; either TRBD1 or TRBD2 may fit D (5 bases each). Germline CDR1 reads SQVTM; CDR2 reads ANQGSEA. CDR3 length: 13 residues. Trimming pared 7 bases from V and 2 bases from J, leaving 14 bases between. CDR3 residues: CSALGRTQETQYF. Written as DNA, the CDR3 is TGCAGCGCCCTGGGACGGACACAAGAGACCCAGTACTTC.

This clonotype was observed many times. The chain uses TRBV20-1 and TRBJ1-1, with D unclear. The CDR3 has 15 amino acids. Germline values: CDR1 DFQATT, CDR2 SNEGSKA (reference sequence). The V end was cut by 0 bases, the J end by 1 base, with 12 bases between. CDR3 region: CSARDEKSRNTEAFF. CDR3 DNA sequence: TGCAGTGCTAGAGATGAGAAATCAAGGAACACTGAAGCTTTCTTT.